One T cell receptor beta chain is described in this entry. Its antigen target is currently unknown. No qualities accompany the bases; no much larger clone lies one base away. The CDR3 regions of human TCRbeta chains were subjected to immunosequencing. Per the source publication's procedure: TCRs in the repertoires were matched against a reference library of SARS-CoV-2-specific TCRs that had been generated with the MIRA antigen-specificity platform. Breadth was defined as the fraction of unique TCRs that were SARS-CoV-2-associated. Depth was defined as the fraction of total T cells that were SARS-CoV-2-associated. Each spike-specific TCR was assigned to its reactive spike region and to a CD4 or CD8 class using the MIRA data. Log10-transformed breadth and depth values were compared by one-way ANOVA with Sidak's multiple comparisons tests. What TCRdb holds here is the immuneACCESS table cut down to in-frame rearrangements. Part of the clones is not present; checked against another copy, under half of the missing clones reflect an unresolved V gene, and the others are unexplained. Clonal size and the V and J genes are those of that table, whereas D and trimming came from the DNA. This sample has over 110,000 clones in its table, and around 91% of those were observed once. The ten largest clones represent about a tenth of the sample.

This record belongs to a study of T cell responses to AZD1222 COVID-19 vaccine (dated by TCRdb to about 2021). A note on the overall study: A total of around 240 trial participants underwent TCR sequencing, of whom roughly 210 received two doses of AZD1222 and some 25 received two doses of the MenACWY control vaccine. Trial participants were enrolled into age subgroups of 18-55, 56-69 and 70-plus years, which contained about 150, 27 and 61 TCR-sequenced participants, respectively. The research as a whole found: Only a handful of AZD1222 recipients were SARS-CoV-2 seropositive at baseline, limiting conclusions about previously exposed vaccinees. The vaccine-associated CD4 TCRs covered the entire spike protein, and the dominant responses fell in regions 160-218 and 743-854. The 56-69-year group was small, and its depth increase did not reach significance, likely because of low power. Reportedly, almost half of the unique spike-specific TCRs recognized epitopes lying outside the regions that are mutated in the B.1.351 and B.1.1.7 variants. Because no day 14 peak-response samples were available, repertoires were characterized only after the peak T cell response. Participants were mostly white British, with more females than males. The authors suggested clonal diversity may have been underestimated. Spike-specific TCR breadth and depth rose significantly after two AZD1222 doses compared with day 0 and with MenACWY recipients.

The time point label here, explained by the study, means: about 28 days (+/-7) after the second vaccine dose. AZD1222 recipients given second doses at about 4 weeks or at about 12 weeks were pooled, since spike-specific TCR depth and breadth were not found to differ between the two schedules. Samples from vaccinated people were obtained from the UK trials COV001 and COV002, which included a single-blind randomized controlled phase 2/3 trial of AZD1222 (ChAdOx1 nCoV-19) in healthy adults. For TCRbeta chain sequencing, PBMC samples from trial participants were taken at day 0 and at day 28 after the second dose. Via the germline V gene, CDR1 is SNHLY and CDR2 FYNNEI. From cysteine to phenylalanine, the CDR3 is 14 amino acids long. The kept DNA is CDR3 alone, 42 bases in frame from the first base. V lost 3 bases and J lost 1 base; the stretch between them is 6 bases long.

This TCR derives from an adult who received the AZD1222 COVID-19 vaccine. The specimen comprised peripheral blood, sampled 28 days after the second AZD1222 dose. The rearrangement joined TRBV2 to TRBJ2-2; the D segment cannot be called with confidence. The CDR3 amino acid sequence is: CASSDRENTGELFF. Here is the DNA: TGTGCCAGCAGTGACAGAGAGAACACCGGGGAGCTGTTTTTT.